The entry below describes one T cell receptor (beta chain). Its target is not known. The authors reverse transcribed roughly 0.45 to 1 ug RNA with random hexamers. TCR beta CDR3 was amplified by immunoSEQ covering 54 Vbeta and 13 Jbeta. TCRdb reprocessed the immunoSEQ multiplex PCR reads via MiXCR and lists one record per CDR3 protein. This table has tens of thousands of distinct CDR3 sequences, around 96% appearing once. Trimming removed 6 bases from V and 7 bases from J, with 16 bases in between. The CDR3 sequence is 14 residues long. The V gene's germline CDR1 is DFQATT and CDR2 SNEGSKA (reference sequence). The entry originates in a study of CD8 T cells in Susac syndrome. The study, taken as a whole, reports: As acknowledged by the study, its TCR sequencing and HLA analysis included a relatively small number of individuals.

The multiple sclerosis controls were treatment-naive patients affected by stable or active relapsing-remitting disease. Negative isolation was used for CD8+ and CD4+ T cells, and FACS enrichment was applied to TEMRA cells. Sample: CD4+ T cells from PBMCs. The clonotype originates from a human donor with multiple sclerosis. The chain is built from TRBV20-1 and TRBJ1-6; the D is unclear. The CDR3 loop is CSAHAGGNNSPLHF. The CDR3 DNA follows: TGCAGTGCCCACGCGGGAGGGAACAATTCACCCCTCCACTTT.